The 30 T cell receptor beta chains below were found in one sample sequenced in a study of spatial heterogeneity in lung cancer (dated by TCRdb to 2018 to 2020). Receptor amplification or capture employed 5' RACE. Data came from a NextSeq 500. TCRdb trimmed the raw reads at Q25, called clones with MiXCR and kept productive beta chains. For every CDR3 protein sequence, its rows merge into one entry that carries the most common genes and DNA. For this sample the table gives some 44,000 distinct CDR3 sequences, of which roughly an eighth were detected only once. Of the sample, 50% to 70% falls within the top ten clones. This specimen's time point label, interpreted: sample taken at primary tumor resection. This material consisted of PBMCs, taken at surgery. The receptor source for this set is a male donor with early-stage non-small cell lung cancer.

The chain employs TRBV6-5 and TRBJ1-4; D gene unclear. CDR3 size: 16 residues. The germline gives CDR1 MNHEY, CDR2 SVGAGI. Between the trimmed V and J ends, which lost 6 bases and 7 bases, there was a span of 21 bases. The CDR3 DNA sequence: TGTGCCAGCAGCCTGGATCGGGGTTCCTCGGGTGAAAAACTGTTTTTT. It encodes CASSLDRGSSGEKLFF.

The J gene is TRBJ1-6, the V gene TRBV5-1; D unresolved. Germline assignment: CDR1 SGHRS and CDR2 YFSETQ. V was trimmed by 5 bases and J by 0 bases, leaving 9 bases between them. This CDR3 has 15 amino acids. CDR3 sequence: CASRGPGSYNSPLHF. The CDR3 DNA reads as TGCGCCAGCAGGGGTCCTGGCTCCTATAATTCACCCCTCCACTTT.

Here the CDR3 reads CASSEKTSSRFF. DNA for the CDR3: TGTGCCAGCAGCGAGAAGACTAGTTCGCGGTTCTTC. The V and J genes are TRBV3-1 and TRBJ2-1; a possible D gene is TRBD2 (6 bases). Germline V gene data show CDR1 as LGHDT and CDR2 as YNNKEL (reference sequence). The CDR3 spans 12 residues. The ends were cut back, 5 bases at V and 15 bases at J, with 17 bases in the middle.

This clonotype was observed many times. The genes are TRBV7-2 and TRBJ1-4; the D is unclear. CDR3 length: 11 amino acids. Germline CDR1 is SGHTA and CDR2 is FQGNSA. V lost 3 bases, J lost 8 bases, and 4 bases lay in between. Here the CDR3 DNA reads TGTGCCAGCAGCTTCGGGGAAAAACTGTTTTTT. Protein product: CASSFGEKLFF.

V gene TRBV12-3 or TRBV12-4 combines with J gene TRBJ1-4; the match to TRBD1 covers 8 bases. The CDR3 runs 14 residues. The ends lost 3 bases at V and 7 bases at J; junction bases unmatched: 4. The CDR3 bases are TGTGCCAGCAGTTTCAGGGGGCTCGGTGAAAAACTGTTTTTT. Its translation: CASSFRGLGEKLFF.

This clonotype has just a few counts. This chain uses TRBV10-2 with TRBJ2-7; D unclear. The germline V gene has CDR1 WSHSY and CDR2 SAAADI. This CDR3 has 15 amino acids. With 7 bases removed from V and 0 bases from J, the gap between germline ends came to 16 bases. CDR3 residues: CASTAVGPSSYEQYF. CDR3 coding DNA: TGCGCCAGCACCGCCGTTGGCCCGAGCTCCTACGAGCAGTACTTC.

A word on this clonotype: A much larger clonotype is one base distant, so this may be a read error. This chain joins TRBV7-3 and TRBJ2-3; unclear D gene. Germline values: CDR1 SGHTA, CDR2 FQGTGA. The CDR3 is made up of 13 amino acids. CDR3 sequence (DNA): TGTGCCAGCTGCTTGTTTCGAGCAGATACGCAGTATTTT. As protein: CASCLFRADTQYF.

This clonotype was seen at least ten times. The V call is TRBV5-1, the J call TRBJ2-3; 8 positions match TRBD2. The length of the CDR3 is 14 residues. V dropped 2 bases and J dropped 6; count of bases not matched to a gene: 5. CDR1 is SGHRS and CDR2 is YFSETQ in the germline V gene. This CDR3 is CASSFGLAPDTQYF. The CDR3 DNA reads TGCGCCAGCAGCTTCGGACTAGCTCCCGATACGCAGTATTTT.

In this sample, this clonotype turned up many times. The chain recombines TRBV29-1 with TRBJ2-3, with 14 bases identical to TRBD2. Per the germline V gene, CDR1 is SQVTM and CDR2 is ANQGSEA. The CDR3 is 18 residues long. The ends lost 6 bases at V and 2 bases at J; junction bases unmatched: 13. DNA for the CDR3: TGCAGCGTAGAGGGACTAGCGGGAGAGACAGGTAACACAGATACGCAGTATTTT. Amino acids: CSVEGLAGETGNTDTQYF.

This clonotype was detected many times. CDR3 protein: CASSLAGSYYEQYF. For the CDR3, the DNA is TGTGCCAGCAGCTTAGCAGGGAGTTACTACGAGCAGTACTTC. V usage is TRBV7-2 and J usage is TRBJ2-7; the D gene is possibly TRBD2 (5 bases). The germline V gene has CDR1 SGHTA and CDR2 FQGNSA. The germline V and J ends were trimmed by 0 bases and 3 bases, with 9 bases remaining between them. The CDR3 totals 14 residues.

This clonotype occurred many times. The gene calls are TRBV6-5 and TRBJ2-7; D perhaps matches TRBD2 (5 bases). This CDR3 is 13 amino acids long. CDR1 is MNHEY and CDR2 is SVGAGI in the germline V gene. Trimming took 5 bases from V and 0 from J, leaving 8 bases between them. DNA of the CDR3: TGTGCCAGCAGTAGGGCGGGCTCCTACGAGCAGTACTTC. Its translation: CASSRAGSYEQYF.

This clonotype was seen ten or more times. This sequence joins TRBV9 and TRBJ2-2; TRBD2 might be the D (5 bases). CDR1 and CDR2 from the germline V gene are SGDLS and YYNGEE. Trimming removed 3 bases at V and 0 bases at J, with 18 bases between. The CDR3 spans 18 residues. CDR3 nucleotides: TGTGCCAGCAGCGCACCTGCGGGCGTAGCGCCGAACACCGGGGAGCTGTTTTTT. This gives the protein CASSAPAGVAPNTGELFF. Together with reference TRBV9 and TRBJ2-2, the CDR3 gives the full variable domain: DSGVTQTPKHLITATGQRVTLRCSPRSGDLSVYWYQQSLDQGLQFLIQYYNGEERAKGNILERFSAQQFPDLHSELNLSSLELGDSALYFCASSAPAGVAPNTGELFFGEGSRLTVL.

This clonotype was found a few times. The chain is built from TRBV28 and TRBJ1-4, with D possibly being TRBD1 (6 bases). This CDR3 contains 15 residues. Between the trimmed V and J ends, which lost 5 bases and 7 bases, there was a span of 17 bases. Germline CDR1 and CDR2: MDHEN and SYDVKM. The CDR3 region has the DNA TGTGCCAGCAGTCCCGGTGGCGGGACAAGTGAAAAACTGTTTTTT. Its translation is CASSPGGGTSEKLFF.

The V gene is TRBV14, the J gene TRBJ2-5, with D unclear. V gave up 0 bases and J gave up 6 bases, with 11 bases separating them. This CDR3 contains 14 residues. Germline-derived CDR1 and CDR2 are SGHDN and FVKESK. CDR3 amino acids: CASSQDLLGKTQYF. CDR3 nucleotides: TGTGCCAGCAGCCAAGATCTCCTAGGGAAGACCCAGTACTTC.

This clonotype was counted ten times or more. The rearrangement uses TRBV5-1 and TRBJ1-1; TRBD1 might be the D (5 bases). Germline CDR1 reads SGHRS; CDR2 reads YFSETQ. V lost 1 base and J 8 bases, leaving 12 bases between the germline ends. The CDR3 totals 13 residues. The DNA for the CDR3 is TGCGCCAGCAGCTTGCAAGAGGGGATCGAAGCTTTCTTT. Protein sequence: CASSLQEGIEAFF.

Comment on this clonotype: This may come from a read error, since a much larger clone is one base off. The chain carries TRBV29-1 and TRBJ2-3; perhaps TRBD2 as D (5 bases). The germline V gene encodes CDR1 SQVTM and CDR2 ANQGSEA. The CDR3 has 14 residues. V lost 0 bases and J 6 bases, leaving 13 bases between the germline ends. The CDR3 DNA follows: TGCAGCGTTGAAGATCGGGCATGGAGGGATACGCAGTATTTT. It codes for CSVEDRAWRDTQYF.

This clonotype was seen a handful of times. The chain couples TRBV19 to TRBJ2-7; 8 nucleotides match TRBD1. CDR1 is LNHDA and CDR2 is SQIVND in the germline V gene (reference sequence). V gave up 6 bases and J gave up 5 bases; unmatched junction bases: 12. This CDR3 comprises 15 residues. CDR3 bases: TGTGCCAGTAGCCTTGAGTCGGGGACAGGCGACGAGCAGTACTTC. Residues: CASSLESGTGDEQYF.

This sequence joins TRBV5-1 and TRBJ1-1, with 11 bases aligning to TRBD1. The CDR3 contains 15 residues. Losses at the gene ends were 7 bases for V and 0 bases for J; bases not matched to a gene: 5. Germline V gene data show CDR1 as SGHRS and CDR2 as YFSETQ. Written as DNA, the CDR3 is TGCGCCAGCTCCGGACAGGGGGCAATGAACACTGAAGCTTTCTTT. Encoded protein: CASSGQGAMNTEAFF.

This clonotype was seen a few times. The chain uses TRBV29-1 and TRBJ2-3; D is perhaps TRBD2 (6 bases). The CDR3 spans 13 residues. V lost 7 bases and J lost 3, with 14 bases in between. Germline V gene lookup returns CDR1 SQVTM and CDR2 ANQGSEA. Here the CDR3 reads CSASRGGTDTQYF. CDR3 coding DNA: TGCAGCGCTTCTAGGGGAGGTACAGATACGCAGTATTTT.

The sample holds a few counts of this clonotype. No conserved phenylalanine or tryptophan is present at the end of the CDR3, so a read error is the likely explanation. The chain has TRBV27 and TRBJ2-3; 9 bases line up with TRBD2. V dropped 8 bases and J dropped 4; count of bases not matched to a gene: 10. This CDR3 has 15 residues. Germline V gene lookup returns CDR1 MNHEY and CDR2 SMNVEV (reference sequence). Here the CDR3 reads CASGVAGDYADTQYS. DNA of the CDR3: TGTGCCAGCGGAGTAGCGGGAGATTATGCAGATACGCAGTATTCT.

The sample holds a few counts of this clonotype. This chain connects TRBV18 to TRBJ2-2, with D possibly being TRBD1 (6 bases). This CDR3 is 15 amino acids long. Germline V gives CDR1 KGHSH, CDR2 LQKENI. Trimming stripped 2 bases from V and 4 bases from J, with 11 bases between. CDR3 in amino acids: CASSPGRGLTGELFF. The CDR3 nucleotides read TGTGCCAGCTCACCAGGCAGGGGCCTCACCGGGGAGCTGTTTTTT.

This chain uses TRBV10-3 with TRBJ2-1, with 13 bases fitting TRBD2. The V and J ends lost 9 bases and 1 base, in that order; junction bases with no gene match: 3. Germline CDR1 ENHRY, CDR2 SYGVKD. This CDR3 spans 15 amino acids. CDR3: CAIGTSGMSYNEQFF. CDR3 in DNA: TGTGCCATTGGGACTAGCGGGATGTCCTACAATGAGCAGTTCTTC.

The chain combines TRBV13 with TRBJ2-5, with a tentative D call TRBD2 (6 bases). The CDR3 spans 15 residues. The ends were cut back, 0 bases at V and 2 bases at J, with 10 bases in the middle. The germline V gene encodes CDR1 PRHDT and CDR2 FYEKMQ (reference sequence). CDR3 DNA: TGTGCCAGCAGCTTAGGGGGAGGCCATCAAGAGACCCAGTACTTC. Amino acids: CASSLGGGHQETQYF.

The chain uses TRBV5-6 and TRBJ2-7; D unclear. The CDR3 contains 13 residues. The ends were cut back, 1 base at V and 2 bases at J, with 7 bases in the middle. CDR1 is SGHDT, CDR2 YYEEEE, per germline. CDR3 loop: CASSLNSAYEQYF. In DNA, the CDR3 is TGTGCCAGCAGCTTGAACAGTGCCTACGAGCAGTACTTC.

Comments on this clonotype: One end of the junction does not line up with germline, which may come from a read error. CDR3 nucleotides: TGCGCCAGCAGCCAAGACGGGACCCAACCCACAAATACGCAGTATTTT. Encoded protein: CASSQDGTQPTNTQYF. The chain joins TRBV4-3 to TRBJ2-3, with D perhaps given as TRBD1 or TRBD2 (5 bases each). CDR3 length equals 16 residues. Germline values: CDR1 LGHNA, CDR2 YSLEER.

This clonotype appeared many times. The V gene is TRBV29-1, the J gene TRBJ1-1; possibly TRBD1 for D (6 bases). Per the germline V gene, CDR1 is SQVTM and CDR2 is ANQGSEA. With 6 bases removed from V and 1 base from J, the gap between germline ends came to 15 bases. CDR3 length: 14 amino acids. CDR3 DNA sequence: TGCAGCGTCATACGAGTCAGGGGGAACACTGAAGCTTTCTTT. It yields the protein CSVIRVRGNTEAFF.

This clonotype was seen repeatedly, ten times or more. The chain couples TRBV11-2 to TRBJ1-2; tentative D call: TRBD1 (5 bases). Germline V CDR1 and CDR2: SGHAT, FQNNGV. V dropped 2 bases and J dropped 4 bases, with 17 bases sitting between them. The CDR3 runs 16 residues. The CDR3 DNA follows: TGTGCCAGCAGCTTAAGTCGGCCCTCCCAGGGCTATGGCTACACCTTC. Translated: CASSLSRPSQGYGYTF. The full variable domain, its missing parts supplied by reference TRBV11-2 and TRBJ1-2, is EAGVAQSPRYKIIEKRQSVAFWCNPISGHATLYWYQQILGQGPKLLIQFQNNGVVDDSQLPKDRFSAERLKGVDSTLKIQPAKLEDSAVYLCASSLSRPSQGYGYTFGSGTRLTVV.

This clonotype was seen at least ten times. The CDR3 here is CASSQVPVGNTGELFF. CDR3 in DNA: TGCGCCAGCAGCCAAGTGCCCGTCGGGAACACCGGGGAGCTGTTTTTT. The J gene is TRBJ2-2, the V gene TRBV4-1; D gene uncertain. Trimming removed 1 base from V and 1 base from J, with 10 bases in between. Germline V gives CDR1 MGHRA, CDR2 YSYEKL. CDR3 size: 16 residues.

This chain connects TRBV10-3 to TRBJ1-4; D is undetermined. CDR1 is ENHRY and CDR2 is SYGVKD in the germline V gene. Trimming shortened V by 2 bases and J by 8 bases, and 12 bases separated the two germline ends. The CDR3 consists of 14 residues. The CDR3 sequence: CAISETSSGEKLFF. The CDR3 bases are TGTGCCATCAGTGAGACATCTAGTGGGGAAAAACTGTTTTTT.

The chain is built from TRBV5-1 and TRBJ2-7; possibly TRBD2 for D (6 bases). CDR1 is SGHRS and CDR2 is YFSETQ in the germline V gene. The CDR3 spans 16 residues. The V and J ends lost 0 bases and 2 bases respectively, with 15 bases between them. The CDR3: CASSLAVGERAYEQYF. The CDR3 DNA reads as TGCGCCAGCAGCTTGGCGGTGGGCGAGCGGGCCTACGAGCAGTACTTC.